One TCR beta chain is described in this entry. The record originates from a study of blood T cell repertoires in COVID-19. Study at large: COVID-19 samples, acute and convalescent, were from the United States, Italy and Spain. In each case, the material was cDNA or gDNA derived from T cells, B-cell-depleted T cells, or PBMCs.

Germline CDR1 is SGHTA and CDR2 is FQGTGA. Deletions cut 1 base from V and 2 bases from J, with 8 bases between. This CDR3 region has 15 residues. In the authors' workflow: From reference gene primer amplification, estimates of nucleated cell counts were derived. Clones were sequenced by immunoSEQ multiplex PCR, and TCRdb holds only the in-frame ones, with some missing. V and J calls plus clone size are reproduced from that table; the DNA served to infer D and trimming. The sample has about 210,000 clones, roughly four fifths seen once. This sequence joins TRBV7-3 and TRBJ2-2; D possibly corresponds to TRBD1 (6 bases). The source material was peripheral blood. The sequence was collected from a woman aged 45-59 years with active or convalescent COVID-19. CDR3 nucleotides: TGTGCCAGCAGCTTAAGAGGGGGTAACACCGGGGAGCTGTTTTTT. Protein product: CASSLRGGNTGELFF.